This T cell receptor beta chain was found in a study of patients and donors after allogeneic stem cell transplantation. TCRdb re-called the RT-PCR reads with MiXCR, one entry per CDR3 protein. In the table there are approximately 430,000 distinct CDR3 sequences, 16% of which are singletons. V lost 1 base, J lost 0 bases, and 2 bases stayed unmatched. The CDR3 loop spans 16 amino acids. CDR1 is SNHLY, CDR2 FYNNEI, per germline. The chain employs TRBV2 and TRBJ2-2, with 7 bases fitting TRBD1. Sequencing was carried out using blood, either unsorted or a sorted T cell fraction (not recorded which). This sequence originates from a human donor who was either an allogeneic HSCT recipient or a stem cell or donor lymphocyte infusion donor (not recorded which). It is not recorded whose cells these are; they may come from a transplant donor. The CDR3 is CASSEEGAANTGELFF. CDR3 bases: TGTGCCAGCAGTGAAGAGGGGGCAGCGAACACCGGGGAGCTGTTTTTT.